Below are 10 T cell receptor beta chains sequenced from a single sample in a study of shared clonotypes between healthy human individuals. Here immunoSEQ multiplex PCR was the method, and the copy in TCRdb shows in-frame clones only, minus some. Of some 1 million clones detected, roughly 75% appear once; the ten largest clones hold over 1.3%. The sample taken for sequencing was memory CD4+ T cells sorted from blood. This sample's subset: CD45RA-negative fraction. These receptors were collected from a man aged 18 to 35 in good health.

V gene TRBV6-5 combines with J gene TRBJ2-2; a possible D gene is TRBD1 (6 bases). The V end lost 7 bases, the J end lost 2 bases, and 11 bases lay between the germline ends. There are 14 residues in the CDR3. Germline-derived CDR1 and CDR2 are MNHEY and SVGAGI. CDR3 region: CASNRDTNTGELFF. The CDR3, as DNA: TGTGCCAGCAACCGGGACACCAACACCGGGGAGCTGTTTTTT.

The V and J genes are TRBV2 and TRBJ2-7, with TRBD1 matching 8 bases. This CDR3 comprises 14 residues. The germline V gene encodes CDR1 SNHLY and CDR2 FYNNEI. The trim removed 2 bases at V and 9 bases at J, leaving 9 bases unmatched. CDR3 loop: CASSETGGKSAQYF. The CDR3 nucleotides are TGTGCCAGCAGTGAAACAGGGGGGAAGTCCGCGCAGTACTTC. Supplemented by reference TRBV2 and TRBJ2-7, the full variable domain reads EPEVTQTPSHQVTQMGQEVILRCVPISNHLYFYWYRQILGQKVEFLVSFYNNEISEKSEIFDDQFSVERPDGSNFTLKIRSTKLEDSAMYFCASSETGGKSAQYFGPGTRLTVT.

With regard to this clone: Distinct nucleotide sequences in the sample also encode this CDR3. This sequence joins TRBV11-2 and TRBJ2-5; 9 bases fit TRBD1. This CDR3 is 15 amino acids long. The germline gives CDR1 SGHAT, CDR2 FQNNGV. The ends lost 2 bases at V and 5 bases at J; junction bases unmatched: 6. For the CDR3, the DNA is TGTGCCAGCAGCTTATCCACAGGGGGCGGGGAGACCCAGTACTTC. This encodes CASSLSTGGGETQYF.

The chain carries TRBV4-1 and TRBJ2-7; 9 bases fit TRBD1. The V and J ends lost 5 bases and 0 bases, in that order; junction bases with no gene match: 5. The length of the CDR3 is 15 residues. The germline V gene has CDR1 MGHRA and CDR2 YSYEKL. CDR3 nucleotide sequence: TGCGCCAGCAGCAGGGAGACAGGGGGCTCCTACGAGCAGTACTTC. Its translation: CASSRETGGSYEQYF.

The V call is TRBV5-4, the J call TRBJ1-1; perhaps TRBD1 as D (6 bases). V was trimmed by 5 bases and J by 3 bases, leaving 20 bases between them. There are 16 residues in the CDR3. Germline V CDR1 and CDR2: SGHNT, YYREEE (reference sequence). The CDR3 loop is CASRNLWGARYTEAFF. The DNA for the CDR3 is TGTGCCAGCAGGAACTTGTGGGGGGCTCGGTACACTGAAGCTTTCTTT. Looking up the rest from reference TRBV5-4 and TRBJ1-1 gives the full variable domain: ETGVTQSPTHLIKTRGQQVTLRCSSQSGHNTVSWYQQALGQGPQFIFQYYREEENGRGNFPPRFSGLQFPNYSSELNVNALELDDSALYLCASRNLWGARYTEAFFGQGTRLTVV.

The chain uses TRBV5-6 and TRBJ2-7, with 9 positions matching TRBD1. CDR3 size: 15 residues. Germline-derived CDR1 and CDR2 are SGHDT and YYEEEE. V was clipped by 1 base and J by 2 bases; unmatched bases: 4. The CDR3 protein is CASSLLGQGTYEQYF. DNA of the CDR3: TGTGCCAGCAGCTTGTTGGGACAGGGCACCTACGAGCAGTACTTC.

The chain carries TRBV7-2 and TRBJ2-5, with 7 positions matching TRBD1. The CDR3 runs 15 residues. V lost 5 bases to trimming and J lost 1 base; unmatched junction nucleotides: 7. The V gene's germline CDR1 is SGHTA and CDR2 FQGNSA. CDR3 sequence (DNA): TGTGCCAGCAGCCCAAGGACAGGTCTCCAAGAGACCCAGTACTTC. This translates into CASSPRTGLQETQYF. Together with reference TRBV7-2 and TRBJ2-5, the CDR3 gives the full variable domain: GAGVSQSPSNKVTEKGKDVELRCDPISGHTALYWYRQSLGQGLEFLIYFQGNSAPDKSGLPSDRFSAERTGGSVSTLTIQRTQQEDSAVYLCASSPRTGLQETQYFGPGTRLLVL.

The genes are TRBV10-3 and TRBJ2-7; 10 bases match TRBD1. Looked up from germline, CDR1 is ENHRY and CDR2 is SYGVKD. The CDR3 length is 14 residues. The trim removed 6 bases at V and 2 bases at J, leaving 4 bases unmatched. The CDR3 DNA is TGTGCCATCAGGGCCGGGACAGGGGCCTACGAGCAGTACTTC. Protein product: CAIRAGTGAYEQYF.

The V and J genes are TRBV5-1 and TRBJ2-1, with D unresolved. The germline V gene encodes CDR1 SGHRS and CDR2 YFSETQ. V gave up 2 bases and J gave up 0 bases, with 12 bases separating them. The CDR3 has 16 amino acids. This chain's CDR3 is CASSFTPGSSYNEQFF. The CDR3 DNA is TGCGCCAGCAGCTTTACCCCTGGCAGCTCCTACAATGAGCAGTTCTTC. Together with reference TRBV5-1 and TRBJ2-1, the CDR3 gives the full variable domain: KAGVTQTPRYLIKTRGQQVTLSCSPISGHRSVSWYQQTPGQGLQFLFEYFSETQRNKGNFPGRFSGRQFSNSRSEMNVSTLELGDSALYLCASSFTPGSSYNEQFFGPGTRLTVL.

V is TRBV7-9 and J is TRBJ1-4, with D unresolved. The CDR3 is 14 amino acids. In germline, CDR1 is SEHNR, CDR2 FQNEAQ (reference sequence). Trimming took 1 base from V and 8 from J, leaving 11 bases between them. The CDR3 loop is CASSLGGKTEKLFF. DNA of the CDR3: TGTGCCAGCAGCTTAGGGGGAAAAACCGAAAAACTGTTTTTT.